This passage covers 4 T cell receptor beta chains from one sample sequenced in a study of response to subunit inactivated influenza vaccine. TCRdb called the RT-PCR reads again in MiXCR, with one record for every CDR3 protein. The repertoire holds around 600,000 distinct CDR3 sequences, with about 11% as singletons. The data also belong to a second study, concerning T cells expressing NK-cell markers. That study adds: In generating TCR beta cDNA, 5'RACE template switching with UMIs was used.

The source was PBMCs from blood, collected on the day of vaccination. The source of these receptors is a man in his fifties who received an inactivated influenza vaccine.

V is TRBV7-2 and J is TRBJ2-6, with 8 bases lining up with TRBD2. The CDR3 spans 15 residues. Germline-derived CDR1 and CDR2 are SGHTA and FQGNSA. The V gene end was trimmed by 5 bases and the J gene end by 5 bases; junction bases not matched to a gene: 5. The CDR3 sequence: CASSVSGGRANVLTF. The DNA of the CDR3 is TGTGCCAGCAGCGTGAGCGGGGGTCGGGCCAACGTCCTGACTTTC.

This chain uses TRBV7-9 with TRBJ2-7; weak D call: TRBD1 (6 bases). The CDR3 is made up of 16 amino acids. V was pared by 5 bases and J by 0 bases, with 17 bases between. The germline V gene encodes CDR1 SEHNR and CDR2 FQNEAQ (reference sequence). CDR3 DNA: TGTGCCAGCAGCGCCGGACAGTCATTCAACTCCTACGAGCAGTACTTC. It encodes CASSAGQSFNSYEQYF.

This clonotype has a count of ten or more. The rearrangement links TRBV12-3 or TRBV12-4 to TRBJ2-2; TRBD1 matches at 7 bases. The length of the CDR3 is 15 residues. The trim removed 6 bases at V and 4 bases at J, leaving 8 bases unmatched. The CDR3 region has the DNA TGTGCCAGCAGGGGCCAGGGGGTCGGCACCGGGGAGCTGTTTTTT. Its translation: CASRGQGVGTGELFF.

V is TRBV9 and J is TRBJ2-1; 11 bases are a match to TRBD2. V gave up 3 bases and J gave up 6 bases; unmatched junction bases: 8. The CDR3 length is 16 residues. Germline V gene lookup returns CDR1 SGDLS and CDR2 YYNGEE. The CDR3 DNA follows: TGTGCCAGCAGCGCCCTCACTAGCGGGAGAGCCAATGAGCAGTTCTTC. The encoded protein is CASSALTSGRANEQFF.